The 6 T cell receptor beta chains in this list originate from one sample, sequenced in a study of cytomegalovirus exposure and HLA in healthy donors (dated by TCRdb to about 2017). The method behind the library was the immunoSEQ multiplex PCR assay. For the multiplex PCR, a mixture combining 60 forward primers for TCR Vbeta segments and 13 reverse primers for TCR Jbeta segments was used. Entries here come from immuneACCESS through TCRdb and include only in-frame sequences with V and J called. Some clones fail to appear in such tables; in the studies checked, an unresolved V gene covers under half of the shortfall, and the cause of the remainder is unknown. The sample table contains about 63,000 clones; only one count was recorded for roughly 67% of them. In total, the top ten clones hold roughly 5.5% of the sample. Sequenced sample: PBMCs. The receptors shown here come from a man aged 50-60 years in good health and CMV-seronegative.

V usage is TRBV6-5 and J usage is TRBJ2-7; possibly TRBD1 for D (5 bases). Germline lookup yields CDR1 MNHEY and CDR2 SVGAGI. The CDR3 runs 13 residues. Trimming removed 9 bases at V and 2 bases at J, with 14 bases between. This CDR3 is CASYNLQAYEQYF. CDR3 coding DNA: TGTGCCAGTTATAACTTACAGGCCTACGAGCAGTACTTC.

In DNA, the CDR3 is TGTGCCAGCAGCCCAGGCCGGGGTCAGCCCCAGCATTTT. Translated, it gives CASSPGRGQPQHF. The chain uses TRBV14 and TRBJ1-5; D gene ambiguous. This CDR3 is built from 13 residues. V was trimmed by 4 bases and J by 6 bases, leaving 10 bases between them. Germline V gives CDR1 SGHDN, CDR2 FVKESK.

This clone was seen only a few times. The chain couples TRBV29-1 to TRBJ2-7; 9 nucleotides align to TRBD2. Trimming took 7 bases from V and 3 from J; bases not matched to a gene: 19. From germline, CDR1 is SQVTM and CDR2 ANQGSEA. The CDR3 sequence is 17 residues long. CDR3: CSALTRGRASGNYEQYF. The CDR3 DNA reads TGCAGCGCCCTGACCCGGGGGAGGGCTAGCGGGAACTACGAGCAGTACTTC.

This clone was detected only a few times. CDR3 sequence reads: CASSSEGQGSVWNTGELFF. CDR3 coding DNA: TGTGCCAGCAGCTCCGAGGGACAGGGTAGTGTGTGGAACACCGGGGAGCTGTTTTTT. This chain connects TRBV13 to TRBJ2-2, with 9 bases lining up with TRBD1. The germline gives CDR1 PRHDT, CDR2 FYEKMQ (reference sequence). This CDR3 region has 19 residues. The ends lost 4 bases at V and 1 base at J; junction bases unmatched: 13.

On this clone: The sample has other DNA sequences that encode this CDR3 too. The chain carries TRBV5-1 and TRBJ2-7, with D possibly TRBD1 on 5 matching bases. Looked up from germline, CDR1 is SGHRS and CDR2 is YFSETQ. The CDR3 is 15 residues long. The V gene lost 6 bases and the J gene lost 5 bases, with 21 bases spanning the gap. CDR3 nucleotides: TGCGCCAGCATTCCATTGCCGTCCAGGGTTGACGAGCAGTACTTC. It translates to CASIPLPSRVDEQYF.

The chain couples TRBV10-3 to TRBJ1-1; TRBD1 aligns across 7 bases. This CDR3 comprises 13 residues. The J segment lost 7 bases and the V segment lost 6 bases, leaving 8 bases of the junction unmatched. CDR1 and CDR2 (germline): ENHRY, SYGVKD. CDR3: CAIREDRALEAFF. The CDR3 DNA is TGTGCCATCAGGGAAGACAGGGCACTTGAAGCTTTCTTT.